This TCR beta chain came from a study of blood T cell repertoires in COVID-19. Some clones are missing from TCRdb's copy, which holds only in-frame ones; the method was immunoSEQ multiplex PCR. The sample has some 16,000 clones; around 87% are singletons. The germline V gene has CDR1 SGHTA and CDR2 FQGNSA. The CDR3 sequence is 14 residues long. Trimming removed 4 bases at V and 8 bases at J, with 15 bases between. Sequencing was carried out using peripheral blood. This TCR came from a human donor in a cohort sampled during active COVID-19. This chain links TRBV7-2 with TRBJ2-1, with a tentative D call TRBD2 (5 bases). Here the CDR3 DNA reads TGTGCCAGCAGCTCAAGGGAGCCTTCCCATGAGCAGTTCTTC. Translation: CASSSREPSHEQFF. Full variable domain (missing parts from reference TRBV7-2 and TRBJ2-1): GAGVSQSPSNKVTEKGKDVELRCDPISGHTALYWYRQSLGQGLEFLIYFQGNSAPDKSGLPSDRFSAERTGGSVSTLTIQRTQQEDSAVYLCASSSREPSHEQFFGPGTRLTVL.